This T cell receptor (beta chain) was captured by sequencing in a study of blood T cell repertoires in COVID-19 (dated by TCRdb to about 2020). The study in broad terms: Samples covering the acute and convalescent phases of COVID-19 were provided by collaborators in the United States, Italy and Spain. The material from the prospective study consisted of cDNA or gDNA derived from T cells, B-cell-depleted T cells, or PBMCs. Deeply sampled blood TCRbeta repertoires from subjects exposed to, actively infected with, or recovered from COVID-19 were included in the dataset. The repertoires were released in a freely available public database intended as a resource for research on the immune response to SARS-CoV-2. Samples came from the ongoing ImmuneRACE study (first 160 participants) plus 1,254 subjects from 6 global collaborators. Nearly every sample came with metadata listing a de-identified subject ID, COVID-19 status, age in years and sex. HLA class I and class II types, where available, came from metadata supplied by the sample provider rather than from assay-based typing. Overall study outcomes, separate from this receptor: The amount of clinical and demographic metadata varied by source and participant and was provided uncurated.

Participants in the prospective study were enrolled through a virtual design, were aged roughly 18 to 100 years, and lived in some 24 United States geographic areas. In the prospective study, cohorts were assigned on the basis of participant-reported clinical history obtained from a screening survey and a study questionnaire. In the prospective study, whole blood, serum and a nasopharyngeal or oropharyngeal swab were collected from each participant by mobile phlebotomists. Prospective study participants could optionally give additional blood draws and questionnaires over an approximately two-month period. Before DNA extraction, prospective study blood samples were shipped either frozen or at room temperature. TCRbeta CDR3 regions were amplified from genomic DNA using the immunoSEQ Assay, a bias-controlled multiplex PCR. The study's own analysis went as follows. The number of nucleated cells in each sample was estimated from the amplification of reference gene primers within the assay. To quantify the absolute abundance of each unique TCRbeta CDR3 rearrangement, sequence reads were collapsed and filtered. Productive Simpson clonality was computed per sample as the square root of Simpson's diversity index over productive rearrangements. TCRdb retrieved this table from immuneACCESS and kept in-frame rearrangements only. Not all clones are present; in checked studies, unresolved V genes account for under half, and no reason is known for the remainder. The D gene and trimming were derived from the DNA, and the V and J assignments and clone size from that table. This sample comprises some 190,000 clones, 75% to 85% of them detected only once. Approximately 4.6% of the sample rests with the top ten.

Worth noting for this clone: The clone's antigen remains unknown. Per-base quality was not reported, and no clone a single base away is much larger than it.

Sequencing was carried out using PBMCs or T cells enriched from blood (not recorded which). This sequence originates from a young man with acute COVID-19.

The DNA sequence reads TGTGCCAGCAGCTCCTCTGGTGGAGGTCTTGGCTACACCTTC. Translated, it gives CASSSSGGGLGYTF. Here the chain combines TRBV9 and TRBJ1-2; too little of a D gene remains to name it. V lost 4 bases and J lost 7 bases; the stretch between them is 17 bases long. According to the germline V gene, CDR1 reads SGDLS and CDR2 reads YYNGEE. The CDR3 has 14 amino acids, counting the end cysteine and phenylalanine. The only DNA kept is the CDR3, 42 bases in frame from the first base.